A selection of T cell receptor beta chains follows, all from one sample in a study of blood T cell repertoires in COVID-19. Measured with immunoSEQ multiplex PCR; TCRdb has only the in-frame clones, and not every one. The data hold hundreds of thousands of clones, with more than 70% observed a single time. Material for sequencing was peripheral blood. All receptors derive from a woman in her 70s with COVID-19, enrolled during active disease. CDR3s include the opening cysteine and the closing phenylalanine or tryptophan. The order of the fields is D gene, J gene, V gene, clone size, CDR3 protein, CDR3 DNA. A D gene is named only where the DNA matches it firmly. Clone size is given for some rows only: seen once, a few or many times, or a class if the clone is expanded.

>NA|TRBJ1-4|TRBV19|NA
CASSATASNEKLFF
TGTGCCAGTAGTGCGACAGCCTCTAATGAAAAACTGTTTTTT
>TRBD2|TRBJ2-2|TRBV29-1|NA
CSAGQGLASGELFF
TGCAGCGCCGGTCAGGGACTAGCGTCCGGGGAGCTGTTTTTT
>NA|TRBJ1-2|TRBV28|once
CASSLVEQDSNYGYTF
TGTGCCAGCAGTTTGGTCGAACAGGATTCTAACTATGGCTACACCTTC
>TRBD2|TRBJ2-7|TRBV5-1|NA
CASSLAGTSGVDEQYF
TGCGCCAGCAGCTTGGCCGGGACTAGCGGGGTGGACGAGCAGTACTTC
>NA|TRBJ1-6|TRBV5-4|once
CASSPSPGLDSPLHF
TGTGCCAGCAGCCCAAGTCCGGGGTTGGATTCACCCCTCCACTTT
>NA|TRBJ1-1|TRBV7-2|NA
CASSPVIAAGLVTEAFF
TGTGCCAGCAGCCCAGTGATAGCAGCGGGTTTGGTGACTGAAGCTTTCTTT
>NA|TRBJ2-1|TRBV18|NA
CASSPGSSYNEQFF
TGTGCCAGCTCACCGGGCAGCTCCTACAATGAGCAGTTCTTC
>TRBD1|TRBJ1-3|TRBV7-9|NA
CASSSDRTSNTIYF
TGTGCCAGCAGCTCGGACAGGACCTCAAACACCATATATTTT
>NA|TRBJ2-3|TRBV4-1|NA
CASSQEPVFGTQYF
TGCGCCAGCAGCCAAGAGCCCGTATTCGGTACGCAGTATTTT
>TRBD2|TRBJ2-7|TRBV19|NA
CASSIYRTSGGRSSYEQYF
TGTGCCAGTAGTATTTATAGGACTAGCGGGGGCCGTAGCTCCTACGAGCAGTACTTC
>NA|TRBJ1-3|TRBV7-9|NA
CASTAGQRNTIYF
TGTGCCAGCACCGCAGGACAAAGAAACACCATATATTTT
>NA|TRBJ1-4|TRBV10-1|once
CASSRSSNEKLFF
TGCGCCAGCTCCCGGAGCTCTAATGAAAAACTGTTTTTT
>TRBD1|TRBJ1-5|TRBV27|NA
CASSRTGVSNQPQHF
TGTGCCAGCAGTAGAACAGGGGTGAGCAATCAGCCCCAGCATTTT
>NA|TRBJ2-4|TRBV2|NA
CASSEGNSLAKNIQYF
TGTGCCAGCAGTGAAGGAAACAGCTTAGCCAAAAACATTCAGTACTTC
>TRBD2|TRBJ2-1|TRBV23-1|NA
CASSQPAGDRNEQFF
TGCGCCAGCAGTCAACCAGCGGGGGATCGCAATGAGCAGTTCTTC
>TRBD2|TRBJ2-5|TRBV19|NA
CASSTRRLAGGDIETQYF
TGTGCCAGTAGTACCCGACGACTAGCGGGGGGCGACATTGAGACCCAGTACTTC
>TRBD1|TRBJ1-6|TRBV5-8|few
CASSLVLKGAGHSPLHF
TGTGCCAGCAGCTTGGTTTTGAAGGGGGCTGGGCATTCACCCCTCCACTTT
>NA|TRBJ2-7|TRBV2|NA
CASSDKGRSYEQYF
TGTGCCAGCAGTGATAAGGGGCGCTCCTACGAGCAGTACTTC
>NA|TRBJ2-7|TRBV28|NA
CASSFGTGYYEQYF
TGTGCCAGCAGTTTCGGGACTGGCTACTACGAGCAGTACTTC
>TRBD1|TRBJ1-1|TRBV19|NA
CASSLTDRPQAFF
TGTGCCAGTAGTTTAACGGACAGGCCTCAAGCTTTCTTT
>NA|TRBJ1-2|TRBV19|few
CASSPLLGTHYGYTF
TGTGCCAGTAGTCCCCTGTTAGGGACTCACTATGGCTACACCTTC
>TRBD1|TRBJ1-5|TRBV9|NA
CASSPTGHSNQPQHF
TGTGCCAGCAGTCCGACAGGGCATAGCAATCAGCCCCAGCATTTT
>TRBD1|TRBJ2-2|TRBV2|NA
CASSADRDTGELFF
TGTGCCAGCAGTGCCGACAGGGACACCGGGGAGCTGTTTTTT
>TRBD2|TRBJ2-7|TRBV6-5|few
CASSYGAGKYEQYF
TGTGCCAGCAGTTATGGAGCGGGGAAATACGAGCAGTACTTC
>TRBD2|TRBJ2-5|TRBV3-1/TRBV3-2|NA
CASSQPELAGVPEETQYF
TGTGCCAGCAGCCAACCCGAACTAGCGGGAGTCCCCGAGGAGACCCAGTACTTC
>NA|TRBJ2-3|TRBV7-8|NA
CASSSTVISTDTQYF
TGTGCCAGCAGCTCCACGGTAATTAGCACAGATACGCAGTATTTT
>NA|TRBJ2-1|TRBV29-1|NA
CSVEGGTRIPYNEQFF
TGCAGCGTTGAAGGAGGAACTAGGATCCCCTACAATGAGCAGTTCTTC
>TRBD1|TRBJ1-4|TRBV6-6|NA
CASSYQQGGNEKLFF
TGTGCCAGCAGTTACCAACAGGGGGGAAATGAAAAACTGTTTTTT